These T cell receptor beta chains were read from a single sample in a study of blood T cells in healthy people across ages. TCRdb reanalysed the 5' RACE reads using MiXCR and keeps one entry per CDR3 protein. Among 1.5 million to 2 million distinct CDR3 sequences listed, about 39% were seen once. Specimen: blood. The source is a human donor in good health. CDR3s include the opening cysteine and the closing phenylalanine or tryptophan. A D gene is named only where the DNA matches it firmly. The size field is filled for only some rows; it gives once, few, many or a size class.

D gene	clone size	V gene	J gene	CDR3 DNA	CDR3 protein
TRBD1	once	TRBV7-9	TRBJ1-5	TGTGCCAGCAGCTTAACACAGGGGGAAGTCAATCAGCCCCAGCATTTT	CASSLTQGEVNQPQHF
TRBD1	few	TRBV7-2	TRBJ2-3	TGTGCCAGCAGCTTATCTGCGACAGGGGCAGGTGATACGCAGTATTTT	CASSLSATGAGDTQYF
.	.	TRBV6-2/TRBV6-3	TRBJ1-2	TGTGCCAGCAGTTACCCCACAGGTGGCGGCTACACCTTC	CASSYPTGGGYTF
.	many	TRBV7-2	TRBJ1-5	TGTGCCAGCAGCCAGCGGGGCGGTCAGCCCCAGCATTTT	CASSQRGGQPQHF
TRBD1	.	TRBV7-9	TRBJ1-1	TGTGCCAGCAGCTTTGTGGGGACAGGACTCGGGGGCACTGAAGCTTTCTTT	CASSFVGTGLGGTEAFF
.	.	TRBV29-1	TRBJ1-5	TGCAGCGTTGGGCAGGGGCAAGGTCAGCCCCAGCATTTT	CSVGQGQGQPQHF
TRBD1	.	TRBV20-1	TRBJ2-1	TGCAGTGCTAGGACAGACAGGGGGCTCCCCTACGAGCAGTTCTTC	CSARTDRGLPYEQFF
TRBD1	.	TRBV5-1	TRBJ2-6	TGCGCCAGCAGCTTGGTTCCGGACAGGGGTTCTGGGGCCAACGCCCTGACTTTC	CASSLVPDRGSGANALTF
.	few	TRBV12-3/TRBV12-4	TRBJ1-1	TGTGCCAGCAGGCCGACACCTATGAACACTGAAGCTTTCTTT	CASRPTPMNTEAFF
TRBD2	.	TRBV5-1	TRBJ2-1	TGCACCAGCAGCTCGAGCGGGGGCTCCTACAATGAGCAGTTCTTC	CTSSSSGGSYNEQFF
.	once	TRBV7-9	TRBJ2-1	TGTGCCAGCAGCTTTTCGGTTGACCTTGACAATGAGCAGTTCTTC	CASSFSVDLDNEQFF
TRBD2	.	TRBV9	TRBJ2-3	TGTGCCAGCAGCGTGGGAGGACTAGCGGCAGATACGCAGTATTTT	CASSVGGLAADTQYF
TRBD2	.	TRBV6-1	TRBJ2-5	TGTGCCAGCATGCTAGCGGGGGGGAGGGAGACCCAGTACTTC	CASMLAGGRETQYF
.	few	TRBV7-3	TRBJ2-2	TGTGCCAGCAGCCCCCCTCGGGGGGCAGGCGGCACCGGGGAGCTGTTTTTT	CASSPPRGAGGTGELFF
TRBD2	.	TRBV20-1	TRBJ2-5	TGCAGTGCTAAATTAAAACTAGCGGGGGGCCTCCAAGAGACCCAGTACTTC	CSAKLKLAGGLQETQYF
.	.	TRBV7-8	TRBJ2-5	TGTGCCAGCAGCCTCTCTTGGACCCAGTACTTC	CASSLSWTQYF
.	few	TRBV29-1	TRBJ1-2	TGCAGCGTTGCACCTCTAGCTAACTATGGCTACACCTTC	CSVAPLANYGYTF
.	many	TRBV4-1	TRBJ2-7	TGCGCCAGCAGCCAAGGACGGGGGAGTCGGTACGAGCAGTACTTC	CASSQGRGSRYEQYF
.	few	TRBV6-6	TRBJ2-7	TGTGCCGGGGCCGGTGGGCAGAACTACGAGCAGTACTTC	CAGAGGQNYEQYF
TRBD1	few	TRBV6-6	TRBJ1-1	TGTGCCAGCACCGGACAGGGGTACACTGAAGCTTTCTTT	CASTGQGYTEAFF
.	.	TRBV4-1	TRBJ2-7	TGCGCCAGCAGCCAAGGGTGGGTAAGAGCCCTCTACGAGCAGTACTTC	CASSQGWVRALYEQYF
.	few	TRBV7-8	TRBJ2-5	TGTGCCAGCAGCTTAGGGGGAGCTTACGAGACCCAGTACTTC	CASSLGGAYETQYF
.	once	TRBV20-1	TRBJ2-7	TGCAGTGCTAGAGTTCAGGCTGGACCCTACGAGCAGTACTTC	CSARVQAGPYEQYF
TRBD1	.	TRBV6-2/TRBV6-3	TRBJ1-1	TGTGCCAGCAGTTTACAATCGACCCGGGACAGGGGGAGCACTGAAGCTTTCTTT	CASSLQSTRDRGSTEAFF
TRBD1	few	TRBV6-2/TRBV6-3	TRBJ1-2	TGTGCCAGCAGTTCTCCTCGGGACAGGGACGGCTACACCTTC	CASSSPRDRDGYTF
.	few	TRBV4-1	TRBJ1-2	TGCGCCAGCTCCCTAGTTTTTAGGGCCGGCTACACCTTC	CASSLVFRAGYTF
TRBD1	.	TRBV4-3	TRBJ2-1	TGCGCCAGCAGCCAAGGGCTGGGGACAGGGATTTTAAATGAGCAGTTCTTC	CASSQGLGTGILNEQFF
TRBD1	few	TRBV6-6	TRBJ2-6	TGTGCCAGTACTCCCGGTTTAGGGACAGCTGGGGCCAACGTCCTGACTTTC	CASTPGLGTAGANVLTF
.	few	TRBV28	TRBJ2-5	TGTGCCAGCACTACCCCGGCAGGGCGTATTGTAGGAGAGACCCAGTACTTC	CASTTPAGRIVGETQYF
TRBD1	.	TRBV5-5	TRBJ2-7	TGTGCCAGCAGCTTGGCCCCGGGACAGGGAGGCTACGAGCAGTACTTC	CASSLAPGQGGYEQYF
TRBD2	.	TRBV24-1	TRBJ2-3	TGTGCCACCAGTGACTGGCTAGCGGAGCCAGATACGCAGTATTTT	CATSDWLAEPDTQYF
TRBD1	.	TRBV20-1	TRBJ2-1	TGCAGTGCGCCCATTCGGGACAGTTCCGAGCAGTTCTTC	CSAPIRDSSEQFF
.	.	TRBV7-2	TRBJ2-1	TGTGCCAGCACCTTGAGGGGCGCGTACAATGAGCAGTTCTTC	CASTLRGAYNEQFF
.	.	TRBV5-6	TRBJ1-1	TGTGCCAGCAGCATCGATTACAGCGGCCGCAACACTGAAGCTTTCTTT	CASSIDYSGRNTEAFF
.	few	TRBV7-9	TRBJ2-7	TGTGCCAGCAGCCCTCGCATAAGGGCCTGGGGCTCCTACGAGCAGTACTTC	CASSPRIRAWGSYEQYF
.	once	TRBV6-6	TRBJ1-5	TGTGCCAGCAGGCACGGGGAGGGATCCAATCAGCCCCAGCATTTT	CASRHGEGSNQPQHF
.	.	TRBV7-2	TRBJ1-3	TGTGCCAGCAGCCTCTTATACAGGGATTTAGGGAACTCTGGAAACACCATATATTTT	CASSLLYRDLGNSGNTIYF
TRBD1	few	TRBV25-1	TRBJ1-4	TGTGCCAGCAGTGAATGGAGAGGGACAGGGCAGAGGGAAAAACTGTTTTTT	CASSEWRGTGQREKLFF
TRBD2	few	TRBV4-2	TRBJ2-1	TGTGCCAGCAGCCAGGCGCGGGGGTCCAGTGAGCAGTTCTTC	CASSQARGSSEQFF
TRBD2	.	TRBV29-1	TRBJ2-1	TGCAGCGTTGACGGCGGGAGGGCCGATGAGCAGTTCTTC	CSVDGGRADEQFF
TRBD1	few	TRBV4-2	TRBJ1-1	TGTGCCAGCAGCTCAACGCAGGACAGGGCTGAAGCTTTCTTT	CASSSTQDRAEAFF
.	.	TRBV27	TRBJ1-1	TGTGCCAGCAGTTTCGCGACAGATAACACTGAAGCTTTCTTT	CASSFATDNTEAFF
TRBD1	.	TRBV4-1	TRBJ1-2	TGCGCCAGCAGCCAAGGACAGGGGGAAGTCTGGGGCTACACCTTC	CASSQGQGEVWGYTF
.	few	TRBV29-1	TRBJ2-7	TGCAGCGCCCAAGGGGCGGTGGGGAACGAGCAGTACTTC	CSAQGAVGNEQYF
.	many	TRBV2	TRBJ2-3	TGTGCCAGCAGCCCGCTGATTTCAGATACGCAGTATTTT	CASSPLISDTQYF
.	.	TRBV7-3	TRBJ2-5	TGTGCCAGCAGCTTAATGGGCGATGCCCCCCAAGAGACCCAGTACTTC	CASSLMGDAPQETQYF
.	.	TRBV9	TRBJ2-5	TGTGCCAGCAGCGTAGTGACAGGGGAGGGAGAGACCCAGTACTTC	CASSVVTGEGETQYF
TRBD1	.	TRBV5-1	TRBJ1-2	TGCGCCAGCAGCTACAGACAGGGGGCAGGCTATGGCTACACCTTC	CASSYRQGAGYGYTF